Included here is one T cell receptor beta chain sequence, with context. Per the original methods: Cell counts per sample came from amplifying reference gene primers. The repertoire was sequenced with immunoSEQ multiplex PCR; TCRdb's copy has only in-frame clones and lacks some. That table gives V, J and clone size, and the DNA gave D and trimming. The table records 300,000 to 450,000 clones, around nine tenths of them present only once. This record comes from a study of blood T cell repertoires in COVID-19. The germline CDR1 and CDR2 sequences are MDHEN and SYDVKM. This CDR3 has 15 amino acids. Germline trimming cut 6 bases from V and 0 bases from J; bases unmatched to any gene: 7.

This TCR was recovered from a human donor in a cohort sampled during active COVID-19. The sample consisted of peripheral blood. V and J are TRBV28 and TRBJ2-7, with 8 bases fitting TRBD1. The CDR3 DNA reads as TGTGCCAGCAGCCCGACAGGGGTCCTCTCCTACGAGCAGTACTTC. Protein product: CASSPTGVLSYEQYF.